A selection of T cell receptor beta chains follows, all from one sample in a study of cytomegalovirus exposure and HLA in healthy donors. Sequenced by immunoSEQ multiplex PCR; TCRdb stores in-frame clones only, minus some. The repertoire holds roughly 250,000 clones, with over 70% as singletons. The sample was PBMCs. These receptors were taken from a girl aged 2-9 years in good health and CMV-seronegative. Each CDR3 is given with its conserved first and last residue. Fields, in order: clone size, D gene, J gene, CDR3 length, V gene, CDR3 DNA, CDR3 protein. A D gene is named only where the DNA matches it firmly. Size tells how often a clone was seen (once, few, many) or the class of an expanded clone, and some rows leave it out.

>.|TRBD1|TRBJ2-1|13|TRBV29-1
TGCAGCGCTATCCTGGGACAGTACAATGAGCAGTTCTTC
CSAILGQYNEQFF
>once|.|TRBJ1-4|15|TRBV7-8
TGTGCCAGCAGCTTAGCGGGGGGGGCTAATGAAAAACTGTTTTTT
CASSLAGGANEKLFF
>.|.|TRBJ2-1|17|TRBV27
TGTGCCAGCAGCCCGGCATGGTCAAGGAGGTCGAGAGGTGAGCAGTTCTTC
CASSPAWSRRSRGEQFF
>.|TRBD1|TRBJ2-5|14|TRBV4-1
TGCGCCAGCAGCCAAGTAACAGGGGGCCGGCCCCAGTACTTC
CASSQVTGGRPQYF
>.|TRBD1|TRBJ2-7|14|TRBV4-1
TGCGCCAGCAGCCAAAACAGGGGTCCCTACGAGCAGTACTTC
CASSQNRGPYEQYF
>.|.|TRBJ2-2|14|TRBV10-3
TGTGCCATCAGTGACGCCAAGACTACCGGGGAGCTGTTTTTT
CAISDAKTTGELFF
>.|TRBD2|TRBJ2-7|15|TRBV30
TGTGCCTGGAGCGGGACTTTAGGGAGGGTCGACGAGCAGTACTTC
CAWSGTLGRVDEQYF
>.|TRBD1|TRBJ2-7|15|TRBV7-9
TGTGCCAGCAGTCATCCGGGACAGGGTCGCTACGAGCAGTACTTC
CASSHPGQGRYEQYF
>.|.|TRBJ1-6|17|TRBV5-1
TGCGCCAGCAGCTTCAGGGGATTCGGCTCCTATAATTCACCCCTCCACTTT
CASSFRGFGSYNSPLHF
>.|.|TRBJ2-1|15|TRBV7-3
TGTGCCAGCAGCTCACAATCGGGACTTAACAATGAGCAGTTCTTC
CASSSQSGLNNEQFF
>few|TRBD1|TRBJ1-1|17|TRBV6-1
TGTGCCAGCAGTGAAGTGAGACAGGGGACGGCGAACACTGAAGCTTTCTTT
CASSEVRQGTANTEAFF
>.|TRBD2|TRBJ2-1|15|TRBV6-1
TGTGCCAGCAGGAGGACTAGCGGGAGGTTGAATGAGCAGTTCTTC
CASRRTSGRLNEQFF
>.|.|TRBJ1-2|13|TRBV2
TGTGCCAGCAGTGAGGGGCTGAACAGCCCCCACACCTTC
CASSEGLNSPHTF
>.|.|TRBJ2-3|15|TRBV19
TGTGCCAGTAGTCGTAGGGCAGGAGGACCAGATACGCAGTATTTT
CASSRRAGGPDTQYF
>.|.|TRBJ2-7|13|TRBV10-2
TGCGCCAGCAGCTCGACTCTTACCTACGAGCAGTACTTC
CASSSTLTYEQYF
>.|TRBD2|TRBJ2-5|17|TRBV5-1
TGCGCCAGCAGCTTGGGAAGCCTAGCGGGAGTAGGGAAGACCCAGTACTTC
CASSLGSLAGVGKTQYF
>.|.|TRBJ2-3|15|TRBV7-2
TGTGCCAGCAGCTTACCCCACACACCCCTCGATACGCAGTATTTT
CASSLPHTPLDTQYF
>.|TRBD2|TRBJ2-1|15|TRBV19
TGTGCCAGTAGTATAGGACTAGCGGGAGCCCTTGAGCAGTTCTTC
CASSIGLAGALEQFF
>.|TRBD2|TRBJ2-1|17|TRBV5-6
TGTGCCAGCGCCAGCGGACTAGCGGGATTTTTTAGCAATGAGCAGTTCTTC
CASASGLAGFFSNEQFF
>few|TRBD2|TRBJ2-7|15|TRBV4-2
TGTGCCAGCAGCCAAGGGACTAGCGGAGTCTACGAGCAGTACTTC
CASSQGTSGVYEQYF
>.|.|TRBJ1-2|14|TRBV6-5
TGTGCCAGCAGTCAACAGGAATGGTATGATGGCTACACCTTC
CASSQQEWYDGYTF
>few|TRBD1|TRBJ1-2|14|TRBV28
TGTGCCAGCAGTGTCGGACAGGGAGATTATGGCTACACCTTC
CASSVGQGDYGYTF
>.|.|TRBJ2-1|12|TRBV30
TGTGCCTGGGGGGCGTCAAGGGGGGAGCAGTTCTTC
CAWGASRGEQFF
>.|.|TRBJ2-5|14|TRBV11-3
TGTGCCAGCAGCTTGAGCGTTGTTTGGGAGACCCAGTACTTC
CASSLSVVWETQYF
>few|.|TRBJ1-1|14|TRBV6-5
TGTGCCAGCAGTTACGGCAGACGACACGTAGTAGCTTTCTTT
CASSYGRRHVVAFF
>once|.|TRBJ1-1|16|TRBV7-2
TGTGCCAGCAGCTCAGGGTCACGAGCTATGAACACTGAAGCTTTCTTT
CASSSGSRAMNTEAFF
>.|.|TRBJ2-5|15|TRBV7-6
TGTGCCAGCAGCTTTGTTCGGGAACGCCAAGAGACCCAGTACTTC
CASSFVRERQETQYF
>.|.|TRBJ1-1|17|TRBV7-9
TGTGCCACCAACCTGGGTATGGCAGGGGATGGAAACACTGAAACTTTCTTT
CATNLGMAGDGNTETFF
>.|.|TRBJ1-1|15|TRBV7-8
TGTGCCAGCAGCTCCCTAGGCAGGGGGAACACTGAAGCTTTCTTT
CASSSLGRGNTEAFF
>.|TRBD2|TRBJ2-3|19|TRBV11-2
TGTGCCAGCAGCTTAGATCTCGGTAGCGGGACTTTAAGCACAGATACGCAGTATTTT
CASSLDLGSGTLSTDTQYF
>.|TRBD2|TRBJ2-1|16|TRBV5-1
TGCGCCAGCAGCTTCGCGACTAGCGGGAACTACAATGAGCAGTTCTTC
CASSFATSGNYNEQFF
>.|.|TRBJ2-7|16|TRBV28
TGTGCCAGCAGTTCCCTACACACAGTTTACTCCTACGAGCAGTACTTC
CASSSLHTVYSYEQYF
>.|TRBD2|TRBJ2-5|12|TRBV27
TGTGCCAGCTCTAGCGGGAGCAGAGAGCAGTACTTC
CASSSGSREQYF
>.|.|TRBJ2-2|17|TRBV18
TGTGCCAGCTCACCACCCTCGGGGTCGGGGTTGACCGGGGAGCTGTTTTTT
CASSPPSGSGLTGELFF
>.|TRBD2|TRBJ2-7|13|TRBV2
TGTGCCACCTCGGGGGGGAGAGGCTACGAGCAGTACTTC
CATSGGRGYEQYF
>few|TRBD2|TRBJ2-1|14|TRBV30
TGTGCCTGTGGACTAGCGGGAGGGTACAATGAGCAGTTCTTC
CACGLAGGYNEQFF
>.|.|TRBJ1-3|14|TRBV25-1
TGTGCCAGCAGTTTACAGGGCTCTGGAAACACCATATATTTT
CASSLQGSGNTIYF
>.|.|TRBJ2-7|14|TRBV2
TGTGCCAGCAGGCAGGGCTACATCGCCTACGAGCAGTACTTC
CASRQGYIAYEQYF
>.|TRBD2|TRBJ2-1|17|TRBV13
TGTGCCAGCAGCTTAGGCCGGGAGGCCCCCCTCTGCAATGAGCAGTTCTTC
CASSLGREAPLCNEQFF
>.|TRBD1|TRBJ1-1|15|TRBV11-2
TGTGCCAGCAGCTTAGGGGCAGGGGGGAACACTGAAGCTTTCTTT
CASSLGAGGNTEAFF
>.|.|TRBJ1-1|13|TRBV7-9
TGTGCCAGCAGCTTAAGGCAGGGAACTGAAGCTTTCTTT
CASSLRQGTEAFF
>few|.|TRBJ1-2|14|TRBV7-6
TGTGCCAGCAGCTTAGTATGGGGCCAAGGGGGCTACACCTTC
CASSLVWGQGGYTF
>.|TRBD1|TRBJ2-7|13|TRBV28
TGTGCCAGCGTGGGACAGGGATTTTACGAGCAGTACTTC
CASVGQGFYEQYF
>few|TRBD1|TRBJ1-6|17|TRBV30
TGTGCCTGGAGCGATCCCCGGAGGACAGGGACTATATCACCCCTCCACTTT
CAWSDPRRTGTISPLHF
>.|.|TRBJ1-1|11|TRBV4-1
TGCGCCAGCAGCCAATATAGTGAAGCTTTCTTT
CASSQYSEAFF
>few|.|TRBJ1-2|17|TRBV19
TGTGCCAGTAGTATAGGACGACAGGAACTAAATAGCTATGGCTACACCTTC
CASSIGRQELNSYGYTF